These T cell receptor beta chains were read from a single sample in a study of shared clonotypes between healthy human individuals. The method was immunoSEQ multiplex PCR; TCRdb's version includes in-frame clones alone and lacks a portion of them. Of 2 million to 3 million clones listed, 93% are singletons. The sequenced material came from naive CD4+ T cells from PBMCs. These receptors were obtained from a man younger than 35 in good health. Some clones in this sample may be carry-over from other donors' samples. Each CDR3 is given with its conserved first and last residue. A D gene is named only where the DNA matches it firmly. Size is stated for part of the rows, as once, few or many counts, or as a class when the clone is expanded.

clone size	V gene	D gene	J gene	CDR3 protein	CDR3 DNA
NA	TRBV5-8	TRBD1	TRBJ1-5	CASSTGQLSNQPQHF	TGTGCCAGCAGCACGGGACAGCTAAGCAATCAGCCCCAGCATTTT
NA	TRBV5-5	NA	TRBJ1-5	CASSAEPASNQPQHF	TGTGCCAGCAGCGCCGAGCCGGCTAGCAATCAGCCCCAGCATTTT
NA	TRBV5-4	NA	TRBJ2-3	CASSLRDTQYF	TGTGCCAGCAGCCTCCGAGATACGCAGTATTTT
NA	TRBV19	NA	TRBJ1-5	CASSIEGAGNQPQHF	TGTGCCAGTAGTATAGAGGGGGCTGGCAATCAGCCCCAGCATTTT
NA	TRBV6-6	NA	TRBJ1-1	CASSYSGGTEAFF	TGTGCCAGCAGTTACTCAGGTGGGACTGAAGCTTTCTTT
NA	TRBV9	NA	TRBJ1-2	CASSPGGDYGYTF	TGTGCCAGCAGCCCGGGGGGGGACTATGGCTACACCTTC
NA	TRBV5-1	NA	TRBJ2-5	CASSVLRVNARETQYF	TGCGCCAGCAGCGTCCTAAGGGTCAACGCGAGGGAGACCCAGTACTTC
NA	TRBV7-2	NA	TRBJ1-1	CASSPRGSTEAFF	TGTGCCAGCAGCCCGCGGGGAAGCACTGAAGCTTTCTTT
NA	TRBV14	NA	TRBJ2-1	CASSQAHPEQFF	TGTGCCAGCAGCCAAGCTCACCCTGAGCAGTTCTTC
NA	TRBV7-3	NA	TRBJ1-3	CASSLDSSGNTIYF	TGTGCCAGCAGCTTAGACTCCTCTGGAAACACCATATATTTT
once	TRBV28	NA	TRBJ2-3	CASSFSGGGTDTQYF	TGTGCCAGCAGTTTTAGCGGAGGGGGGACAGATACGCAGTATTTT
NA	TRBV5-4	NA	TRBJ2-5	CASSMQGETQYF	TGTGCCAGCAGCATGCAGGGAGAGACCCAGTACTTC
NA	TRBV28	NA	TRBJ1-2	CASSLGINYGYTF	TGTGCCAGCAGTTTGGGCATTAACTATGGCTACACCTTC
once	TRBV2	TRBD2	TRBJ2-3	CASSAGLAGVADTQYF	TGTGCCAGCAGTGCGGGACTAGCAGGTGTCGCAGATACGCAGTATTTT
NA	TRBV6-6	NA	TRBJ1-5	CASSYSDSANQPQHF	TGTGCCAGCAGTTATTCAGACAGTGCAAATCAGCCCCAGCATTTT
NA	TRBV15	NA	TRBJ2-3	CATSRGGVTTDTQYF	TGTGCCACCAGCAGAGGAGGGGTTACAACAGATACGCAGTATTTT
NA	TRBV4-3	TRBD1	TRBJ2-1	CASSQETGGHEQFF	TGCGCCAGCAGCCAGGAAACAGGGGGGCATGAGCAGTTCTTC
NA	TRBV5-1	NA	TRBJ1-1	CASTGDGSNTEAFF	TGCGCCAGTACCGGGGACGGTTCGAACACTGAAGCTTTCTTT
NA	TRBV27	TRBD1	TRBJ1-5	CASSSRGRSQPQHF	TGTGCCAGCAGTTCAAGGGGGCGCAGTCAGCCCCAGCATTTT
once	TRBV11-3	TRBD2	TRBJ2-3	CASSSRWESGGTTNTQYF	TGTGCCAGCAGCTCCCGCTGGGAGTCGGGAGGCACCACAAATACGCAGTATTTT
NA	TRBV5-1	TRBD2	TRBJ2-1	CASSSSRTSGNEQFF	TGCGCCAGCAGCTCCTCGCGGACTAGCGGGAATGAGCAGTTCTTC
NA	TRBV5-6	NA	TRBJ2-1	CASSLRREVEFF	TGTGCCAGCAGCTTGAGGCGGGAAGTCGAGTTCTTC
NA	TRBV28	TRBD1	TRBJ2-7	CASSPWGTGRSYEQYF	TGTGCCAGCAGTCCGTGGGGGACAGGGAGATCCTACGAGCAGTACTTC
few	TRBV18	NA	TRBJ1-1	CASSPRIQGKGTEAFF	TGTGCCAGCTCACCACGGATCCAAGGGAAAGGGACTGAAGCTTTCTTT
NA	TRBV2	NA	TRBJ1-5	CASSSQADGSNQPQHF	TGTGCCAGCAGTAGCCAGGCAGATGGTAGCAATCAGCCCCAGCATTTT
NA	TRBV11-2	TRBD1	TRBJ2-6	CASSGYRGPTPGANVLTF	TGTGCCAGCAGCGGGTACAGGGGACCCACTCCTGGGGCCAACGTCCTGACTTTC
NA	TRBV5-1	TRBD1	TRBJ1-2	CASSTGDTTEGYTF	TGCGCCAGCAGCACAGGGGACACTACAGAGGGCTACACCTTC
NA	TRBV30	NA	TRBJ2-2	CAWSIAEGTGELFF	TGTGCCTGGAGTATAGCGGAGGGGACCGGGGAGCTGTTTTTT
NA	TRBV30	NA	TRBJ2-7	CAWSSLGSASYEQYF	TGTGCCTGGAGTTCCCTCGGGAGTGCTTCCTACGAGCAGTACTTC
NA	TRBV6-6	TRBD1	TRBJ1-5	CASRRQGDNQPQHF	TGTGCCAGCAGAAGACAGGGTGACAATCAGCCCCAGCATTTT
NA	TRBV9	TRBD1	TRBJ1-3	CASSGGQYSGNTIYF	TGTGCCAGCAGCGGGGGACAGTACTCTGGAAACACCATATATTTT
NA	TRBV7-2	NA	TRBJ1-2	CASSSQSGAGSSLYGYTF	TGTGCCAGCAGCTCACAGTCAGGGGCCGGGTCGAGCCTCTATGGCTACACCTTC
NA	TRBV5-1	NA	TRBJ1-5	CASSIQGGEQPQHF	TGCGCCAGCAGCATACAGGGTGGGGAGCAGCCCCAGCATTTT
few	TRBV4-1	TRBD2	TRBJ2-7	CASSQEWGRVHEQYF	TGCGCCAGCAGCCAAGAATGGGGGAGGGTCCACGAGCAGTACTTC
NA	TRBV10-3	TRBD2	TRBJ2-7	CAISESNGRPTSSYEQYF	TGTGCCATCAGTGAGTCGAACGGGAGGCCGACGAGCTCCTACGAGCAGTACTTC
NA	TRBV5-4	NA	TRBJ2-1	CASSFRTKLNEQFF	TGTGCCAGCAGCTTTAGGACTAAACTCAATGAGCAGTTCTTC
NA	TRBV5-1	TRBD1	TRBJ2-1	CASTLQGSSYNEQFF	TGCGCCAGCACCTTACAGGGGAGCTCCTACAATGAGCAGTTCTTC
NA	TRBV11-1	NA	TRBJ1-3	CASSLQGGGNTIYF	TGTGCCAGCAGCCTACAGGGAGGTGGAAACACCATATATTTT
NA	TRBV15	NA	TRBJ2-7	CATSRPTGAGRSYEQYF	TGTGCCACCAGCAGGCCTACTGGGGCCGGCCGATCCTACGAGCAGTACTTC
NA	TRBV11-3	TRBD1	TRBJ2-3	CASSLRGRTDTQYF	TGTGCCAGCAGCTTAAGGGGGCGCACAGATACGCAGTATTTT
NA	TRBV7-2	NA	TRBJ2-7	CASSLTGPEQYF	TGTGCCAGCAGCTTAACCGGGCCCGAGCAGTACTTC
NA	TRBV2	NA	TRBJ2-1	CASLRVTGTYNEQFF	TGTGCCAGCCTAAGGGTGACTGGCACTTACAATGAGCAGTTCTTC
NA	TRBV19	NA	TRBJ2-3	CASRLASTDTQYF	TGTGCCAGTAGGTTGGCTAGCACAGATACGCAGTATTTT
NA	TRBV7-9	TRBD1	TRBJ1-5	CASSLGGQGHQPQHF	TGTGCCAGCAGCTTAGGGGGACAGGGCCATCAGCCCCAGCATTTT
NA	TRBV28	NA	TRBJ2-6	CAVTRGSGANVLTF	TGTGCCGTCACTAGGGGTTCCGGGGCCAACGTCCTGACTTTC
NA	TRBV28	TRBD1	TRBJ2-5	CASSYVLDRGGETQYF	TGTGCCAGCAGTTATGTGTTGGACAGGGGTGGAGAGACCCAGTACTTC
NA	TRBV10-1	TRBD2	TRBJ2-2	CASSASGANTGELFF	TGCGCCAGCAGCGCTAGCGGGGCTAACACCGGGGAGCTGTTTTTT
NA	TRBV7-3	NA	TRBJ2-2	CASSITQGTGELFF	TGTGCCAGCAGCATAACACAGGGTACTGGGGAGCTGTTTTTT
once	TRBV4-1	NA	TRBJ2-7	CASSTKLGKYGEQYF	TGCGCCAGCAGCACCAAATTGGGAAAGTACGGCGAGCAGTACTTC
NA	TRBV30	TRBD2	TRBJ2-7	CAWSSGDGYEQYF	TGTGCCTGGAGTAGCGGGGACGGCTACGAGCAGTACTTC
NA	TRBV7-2	TRBD1	TRBJ1-5	CASSSGTGDYQPQHF	TGTGCCAGCAGCTCCGGGACAGGCGATTATCAGCCCCAGCATTTT
NA	TRBV7-8	NA	TRBJ1-5	CASSLEGAGNQPQHF	TGTGCCAGCAGCTTAGAAGGGGCTGGGAATCAGCCCCAGCATTTT
NA	TRBV5-8	TRBD2	TRBJ2-3	CASSTGTSGTDTQYF	TGTGCCAGCAGTACCGGGACTAGCGGCACAGATACGCAGTATTTT
NA	TRBV6-5	NA	TRBJ2-5	CASSYLSGEETQYF	TGTGCCAGCAGTTATTTGAGCGGAGAAGAGACCCAGTACTTC
NA	TRBV25-1	NA	TRBJ2-1	CASAGSQAPSYNEQFF	TGTGCCAGCGCGGGGTCTCAAGCCCCCTCCTACAATGAGCAGTTCTTC
NA	TRBV7-8	NA	TRBJ2-7	CASRRWDGAYEQYF	TGTGCCAGCAGAAGGTGGGACGGTGCCTACGAGCAGTACTTC
NA	TRBV4-1	TRBD1	TRBJ2-1	CASSQVNLGTGGAYEQFF	TGCGCCAGCAGCCAAGTAAACCTGGGGACAGGGGGCGCGTATGAGCAGTTCTTC
NA	TRBV2	TRBD1	TRBJ2-5	CASIDRGYQETQYF	TGTGCCAGCATAGACAGGGGGTACCAAGAGACCCAGTACTTC
NA	TRBV19	TRBD2	TRBJ2-5	CASSLRTSGDLQETQYF	TGTGCCAGTAGTCTAAGGACTAGCGGCGACCTCCAAGAGACCCAGTACTTC